This TCR beta chain originates from a study of T cell responses to AZD1222 COVID-19 vaccine. Libraries were prepared by immunoSEQ multiplex PCR; TCRdb keeps only in-frame clonotypes and omits some of them. The data show some 140,000 clones, with more than 80% seen just once and roughly 4.3% held by the top ten. The trim removed 0 bases at V and 8 bases at J, leaving 0 bases unmatched. This CDR3 is 12 amino acids long. Looked up from germline, CDR1 is LNHNV and CDR2 is YYDKDF (reference sequence). The study's findings and limits: The reported proportion of spike-specific TCRs targeting unmutated variant regions was nearly half.

With respect to this clone: The target antigen is unknown.

The clonotype was recovered from an adult in good health. This rearrangement joins TRBV15 to TRBJ1-1; 7 bases are a match to TRBD1. The input for sequencing was peripheral blood, taken on day 0 of AZD1222 vaccination. In DNA, the CDR3 is TGTGCCACCAGCAGAGAGGGACAGGAAGCTTTCTTT. Translating it yields CATSREGQEAFF.